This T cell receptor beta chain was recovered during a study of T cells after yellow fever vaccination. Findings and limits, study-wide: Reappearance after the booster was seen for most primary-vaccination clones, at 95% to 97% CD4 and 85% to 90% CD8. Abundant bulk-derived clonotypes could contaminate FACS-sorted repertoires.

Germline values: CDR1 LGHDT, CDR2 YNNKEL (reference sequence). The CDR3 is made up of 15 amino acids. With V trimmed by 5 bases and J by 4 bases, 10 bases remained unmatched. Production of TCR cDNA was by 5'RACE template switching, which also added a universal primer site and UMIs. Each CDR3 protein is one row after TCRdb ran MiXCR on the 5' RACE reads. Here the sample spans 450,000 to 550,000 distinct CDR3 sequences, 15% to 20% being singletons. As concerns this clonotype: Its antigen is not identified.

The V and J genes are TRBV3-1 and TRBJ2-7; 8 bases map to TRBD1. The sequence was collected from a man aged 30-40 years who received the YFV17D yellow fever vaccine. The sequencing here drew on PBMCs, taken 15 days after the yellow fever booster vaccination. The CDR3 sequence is CASSWTGRGNYEQYF. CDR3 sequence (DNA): TGTGCCAGCAGCTGGACAGGGAGAGGGAATTACGAGCAGTACTTC.